This is a list of T cell receptor beta chains from one sample in a study of T cells in Graves' hyperthyroidism and ophthalmopathy. Each CDR3 protein is one row after TCRdb ran MiXCR on the multiplex PCR reads. The profile covers approximately 600,000 distinct CDR3 sequences, with around 15% appearing a single time and 3.8% taken by the ten largest. Source material: blood. All receptors derive from a woman aged 25-40 years with Graves' hyperthyroidism. The CDR3 runs from the conserved cysteine through the conserved F or W. Each record gives: J gene, D gene, V gene, clone size, CDR3 protein, CDR3 DNA. D genes are given only for firm matches. Expanded clones get a size class; other rows say once, few or many, or leave the size out.

TRBJ2-7,NA,TRBV7-2,many,CASSHPGGGGTYEQYF,TGTGCCAGCAGCCACCCTGGTGGTGGGGGAACCTACGAGCAGTACTTC
TRBJ2-7,TRBD2,TRBV28,many,CASGTSGSSYEQYF,TGTGCCAGCGGGACTAGCGGGAGCTCCTACGAGCAGTACTTC
TRBJ1-1,NA,TRBV6-1,NA,CASTGRNTEAFF,TGTGCCAGCACGGGGAGAAACACTGAAGCTTTCTTT
TRBJ1-5,NA,TRBV4-1,few,CASSQGGRKNQPQHF,TGCGCCAGCAGCCAAGGAGGGAGAAAAAATCAGCCCCAGCATTTT
TRBJ2-7,NA,TRBV18,many,CASSPPLSYEQYF,TGTGCCAGCTCACCACCCCTCTCCTACGAGCAGTACTTC
TRBJ2-3,NA,TRBV20-1,few,CSVLGGGGDTQYF,TGCAGTGTTCTGGGTGGGGGAGGAGATACGCAGTATTTT
TRBJ2-7,NA,TRBV11-2,many,CASSLEFRQTSTREQYF,TGTGCCAGCAGCTTAGAATTCAGACAGACCTCTACGAGGGAGCAGTACTTC
TRBJ2-2,NA,TRBV2,NA,CALKKTVTGELFF,TGCGCCTTAAAAAAGACGGTCACCGGGGAGCTGTTTTTT
TRBJ2-1,NA,TRBV5-1,many,CASTRGTDYNEQFF,TGCGCCAGCACTAGGGGGACGGACTACAATGAGCAGTTCTTC
TRBJ1-1,TRBD1,TRBV20-1,few,CSARGPGTGFNTEAFF,TGCAGTGCTAGGGGGCCGGGGACAGGTTTTAACACTGAAGCTTTCTTT
TRBJ2-3,TRBD1,TRBV19,NA,CASRRNRGRADTQYF,TGTGCCAGTCGACGAAACAGGGGTAGAGCAGATACGCAGTATTTT
TRBJ1-2,NA,TRBV9,NA,CASSVDLSGGYTF,TGTGCCAGCAGCGTAGACCTCTCAGGTGGCTACACCTTC
TRBJ2-7,NA,TRBV4-2,NA,CASSRRDNSYEQYF,TGTGCCAGCAGCCGCCGGGACAACTCCTACGAGCAGTACTTC
TRBJ1-5,NA,TRBV7-9,few,CASSKDYSNQPQHF,TGTGCCAGCAGCAAAGACTATAGCAATCAGCCCCAGCATTTT
TRBJ2-7,NA,TRBV4-1,few,CASSQFPGSYEQYF,TGCGCCAGCAGCCAATTTCCGGGCTCCTACGAGCAGTACTTC
TRBJ2-2,TRBD1,TRBV5-4,NA,CASRLTGEDTGELFF,TGTGCCAGCAGGTTGACAGGGGAGGACACCGGGGAGCTGTTTTTT
TRBJ2-5,NA,TRBV28,many,CVAADPGDLETQYF,TGTGTCGCCGCTGACCCGGGAGATCTCGAGACCCAGTACTTC
TRBJ2-2,TRBD2,TRBV5-8,few,CASSMGLAGVTGELFF,TGTGCCAGCAGCATGGGACTAGCGGGAGTCACCGGGGAGCTGTTTTTT
TRBJ1-1,TRBD1,TRBV6-2/TRBV6-3,few,CASLPYGSTGAEAFF,TGTGCCAGCCTTCCGTATGGCTCCACAGGGGCCGAAGCTTTCTTT
TRBJ2-2,NA,TRBV18,many,CASSPDRNTGELFF,TGTGCCAGCAGCCCGGACAGGAACACCGGGGAGCTGTTTTTT
TRBJ1-4,NA,TRBV4-1,few,CASSQVTGSEKLFF,TGCGCCAGCAGCCAAGTCACAGGGAGTGAAAAACTGTTTTTT
TRBJ2-3,TRBD2,TRBV12-3/TRBV12-4,many,CASSTSGRGGWTQYF,TGTGCCAGCAGTACTAGCGGGAGAGGTGGATGGACGCAGTATTTT
TRBJ2-1,TRBD2,TRBV12-5,NA,CASGLSGLLAGGPRYNEQFF,TGTGCTAGTGGTTTGAGTGGGCTGCTAGCGGGAGGGCCAAGGTACAATGAGCAGTTCTTC
TRBJ1-2,NA,TRBV29-1,NA,CSVRTEYFNYGYTF,TGCAGCGTAAGGACCGAATATTTTAACTATGGCTACACCTTC
TRBJ2-3,NA,TRBV20-1,many,CSAKVPHSTDTQYF,TGCAGTGCCAAGGTCCCCCACAGCACAGATACGCAGTATTTT
TRBJ2-1,NA,TRBV3-1,NA,CASSQGEGGSSYNEQFF,TGTGCCAGCAGCCAAGGGGAGGGGGGATCCTCCTACAATGAGCAGTTCTTC
TRBJ1-1,NA,TRBV5-1,many,CASSWDGANTEAFF,TGCGCCAGCAGCTGGGACGGCGCGAACACTGAAGCTTTCTTT
TRBJ2-3,NA,TRBV20-1,NA,CSARDETDTQYF,TGCAGTGCTAGAGACGAAACGGATACGCAGTATTTT
TRBJ2-7,NA,TRBV6-1,many,CASSESPGWGEQYF,TGTGCCAGCAGTGAATCGCCAGGCTGGGGGGAGCAGTACTTC
TRBJ2-1,NA,TRBV20-1,few,CSAVTGYAEGNEQFF,TGCAGTGCTGTCACAGGGTATGCAGAGGGAAATGAGCAGTTCTTC
TRBJ2-2,TRBD1,TRBV19,few,CASSMDRDPGELFF,TGTGCCAGTAGTATGGACAGGGACCCCGGGGAGCTGTTTTTT
TRBJ2-2,NA,TRBV18,NA,CASSPRSRVNTGELFF,TGTGCCAGCTCACCACGCTCCAGGGTAAACACCGGGGAGCTGTTTTTT
TRBJ2-7,NA,TRBV6-1,many,CASRLTGSSYEQYF,TGTGCCAGCAGGCTGACTGGTAGCTCCTACGAGCAGTACTTC
TRBJ2-7,TRBD2,TRBV6-1,NA,CASSSAGAGGYEQYF,TGTGCCAGCAGTTCAGCGGGAGCAGGAGGTTACGAGCAGTACTTC
TRBJ2-5,NA,TRBV5-6,NA,CASSLGGEWETQYF,TGTGCCAGCAGCTTGGGGGGGGAGTGGGAGACCCAGTACTTC
TRBJ2-1,NA,TRBV5-1,many,CASSLTPRASSYNEQFF,TGCGCCAGCAGTCTCACCCCGCGGGCGAGCTCCTACAATGAGCAGTTCTTC
TRBJ1-2,NA,TRBV7-3,many,CASSLVGFYYGYTF,TGTGCCAGCAGCTTGGTCGGGTTTTACTATGGCTACACCTTC
TRBJ2-2,NA,TRBV28,many,CASSLYSGLEGTGELFF,TGTGCCAGCAGTTTATATAGCGGCCTCGAGGGGACCGGGGAGCTGTTTTTT
TRBJ2-7,TRBD1,TRBV25-1,NA,CASSGQGFTEQYF,TGTGCCAGCAGTGGACAGGGGTTCACCGAGCAGTACTTC
TRBJ2-3,NA,TRBV7-9,NA,CASSLGATRGDMQYF,TGTGCCAGCAGCTTAGGAGCTACCCGGGGTGATATGCAGTATTTT
TRBJ1-3,NA,TRBV7-2,many,CASSLSPSGNTIYF,TGTGCCAGCAGCTTGAGCCCCTCTGGAAACACCATATATTTT
TRBJ2-1,TRBD2,TRBV29-1,NA,CSVGGLAENEQFF,TGCAGCGTGGGGGGACTAGCGGAAAATGAGCAGTTCTTC
TRBJ2-5,TRBD1,TRBV9,NA,CASSVDGTGLETQYF,TGTGCCAGCAGCGTAGACGGGACAGGGCTAGAGACCCAGTACTTC
TRBJ2-7,NA,TRBV13,many,CASSSSFYEQYF,TGTGCCAGCAGCTCCTCCTTCTACGAGCAGTACTTC
TRBJ2-1,NA,TRBV10-3,many,CAIARGNEQFF,TGTGCCATCGCCAGGGGTAATGAGCAGTTCTTC
TRBJ2-1,NA,TRBV6-2/TRBV6-3,many,CASSLNGGEEFF,TGTGCCAGCAGCCTAAACGGGGGTGAGGAGTTCTTC
TRBJ2-1,TRBD2,TRBV6-2/TRBV6-3,NA,CASSRGTSGPYNEQFF,TGTGCCAGCAGCCGCGGGACTAGCGGGCCTTACAATGAGCAGTTCTTC
TRBJ2-7,NA,TRBV3-1,NA,CASSRGDEQYF,TGTGCCAGCAGCCGGGGGGACGAGCAGTACTTC